This T cell receptor beta chain was captured by sequencing in a study of blood T cells in healthy people across ages. Overall study findings and caveats: As naive T cell percentage varied, TCR beta diversity correlated strongly with it.

This CDR3 region has 15 residues. Germline-derived CDR1 and CDR2 are SGHAT and FQNNGV. As regards this clonotype: The target antigen is unknown.

Then a second PCR, running roughly 7 to 11 cycles, was carried out with a sample-barcoded 5' primer and a J-beta primer mix. Every individual sample yielded 2.5 million or more paired-end reads (each containing CDR3). TCRdb re-called the 5' RACE reads with MiXCR, one entry per CDR3 protein. This sample has over 1.5 million distinct CDR3 sequences, with roughly 52% found just once. Sequencing was performed on blood. V is TRBV11-2 and J is TRBJ2-5; 7 bases are shared with TRBD1. The J call may be mistaken, given a closer DNA end match to TRBJ2-7. This TCR came from a middle-aged woman in good health. Here the CDR3 reads CASSLGQGIFYEQYF. The CDR3 DNA is TGTGCCAGCAGCTTAGGACAGGGAATTTTTTACGAGCAGTACTTC.